The rows below give T cell receptor beta chains drawn from one sample of a study of beta chain features in type 1 diabetes. The table came from immunoSEQ multiplex PCR; TCRdb's copy has only in-frame clones and leaves some out. The data contain some 150,000 clones, more than 9.5% of them seen just once; the ten biggest clones take up roughly 2%. Sequenced sample: central memory CD4+ T cells from blood. The receptors originated from a man between 18 and 29 years old in good health. CDR3s include the opening cysteine and the closing phenylalanine or tryptophan. The D gene is left open where the match is weak. Clone sizes are given selectively: once, few, many, or a class where the clone is expanded.

>TRBJ2-1|few|TRBV10-3|NA
CAISESTGRTSYNEQFF
TGTGCCATCAGTGAGTCGACGGGGAGGACGTCCTACAATGAGCAGTTCTTC
>TRBJ2-5|few|TRBV21-1|NA
CASNPQTGQDKKTQYF
TGTGCCAGCAACCCTCAAACGGGACAGGACAAAAAGACCCAGTACTTC
>TRBJ2-3|NA|TRBV20-1|NA
CSARAGDTQYF
TGCAGTGCTAGGGCTGGGGATACGCAGTATTTT
>TRBJ2-5|NA|TRBV7-9|NA
CASSLASETQYF
TGTGCCAGCAGCTTAGCGAGCGAGACCCAGTACTTC
>TRBJ2-5|once|TRBV1|NA
CTSSQEWETQYF
TGCACCAGCAGCCAAGAATGGGAGACCCAGTACTTC
>TRBJ1-5|many|TRBV28|NA
CASSSPSFGSNQPQHF
TGTGCCAGCAGTTCCCCTTCTTTTGGGAGCAATCAGCCCCAGCATTTT
>TRBJ1-3|few|TRBV14|TRBD1
CASSLLTGTGNTIYF
TGTGCCAGCAGCCTCTTGACAGGGACTGGAAACACCATATATTTT
>TRBJ2-1|NA|TRBV5-4|NA
CASRLVGTNNEQFF
TGTGCCAGCAGGCTCGTCGGGACCAACAATGAGCAGTTCTTC
>TRBJ2-7|few|TRBV7-2|TRBD1
CASSVGQNYEQYF
TGTGCCAGCAGCGTGGGACAGAACTACGAGCAGTACTTC
>TRBJ2-5|many|TRBV7-8|NA
CASSLGIKETQYF
TGTGCCAGCAGCTTAGGGATTAAAGAGACCCAGTACTTC
>TRBJ2-5|NA|TRBV27|TRBD2
CASSPAAGVGRETQYF
TGTGCCAGTTCCCCGGCAGCGGGAGTCGGGCGGGAGACCCAGTACTTC
>TRBJ2-3|NA|TRBV6-6|NA
CASSYSGSTDTQYF
TGTGCCAGCAGTTACAGCGGGAGCACAGATACGCAGTATTTT
>TRBJ2-5|NA|TRBV5-4|NA
CASTRGGIRETQYF
TGTGCCAGCACCCGGGGTGGCATCCGGGAGACCCAGTACTTC
>TRBJ2-5|NA|TRBV2|NA
CASSEEGQLLYF
TGTGCCAGCAGTGAAGAGGGGCAATTGCTATACTTC
>TRBJ1-2|few|TRBV4-3|TRBD1
CASSQAGAGGSYGYTF
TGCGCCAGCAGCCAAGCAGGTGCAGGGGGGTCTTATGGCTACACCTTC
>TRBJ1-2|NA|TRBV2|TRBD1
CASSPQGLAGYTF
TGTGCCAGCAGCCCACAGGGGTTGGCCGGCTACACCTTC
>TRBJ2-6|few|TRBV28|NA
CASRVQGKAGANVLTF
TGTGCCAGCAGAGTACAGGGTAAAGCTGGGGCCAACGTCCTGACTTTC
>TRBJ2-7|few|TRBV7-2|NA
CASSFQRNYEQYF
TGTGCCAGCAGCTTTCAACGGAACTACGAGCAGTACTTC
>TRBJ2-1|NA|TRBV29-1|TRBD2
CSVDPLAGGGGEQFF
TGCAGCGTTGACCCTCTAGCGGGAGGGGGCGGTGAGCAGTTCTTC
>TRBJ1-2|few|TRBV9|TRBD1
CASSADRGGYTF
TGTGCCAGCAGCGCGGACAGGGGTGGCTACACCTTC
>TRBJ1-4|few|TRBV5-4|TRBD1
CASSPSKDRGEKLFF
TGTGCCAGCAGCCCAAGTAAGGACAGGGGTGAAAAACTGTTTTTT
>TRBJ2-5|once|TRBV14|NA
CASSPLTGLARQETQYF
TGTGCCAGCAGCCCCTTAACCGGGCTAGCTAGGCAAGAGACCCAGTACTTC
>TRBJ2-1|NA|TRBV28|TRBD1
CASRATGSWNEQFF
TGTGCCAGCAGGGCGACAGGGAGTTGGAATGAGCAGTTCTTC
>TRBJ2-5|NA|TRBV11-1|NA
CASSLESTYQETQYF
TGTGCCAGCAGCTTAGAGTCGACATACCAAGAGACCCAGTACTTC
>TRBJ2-1|few|TRBV15|NA
CATSIELPGLQFF
TGTGCCACCAGCATAGAACTACCGGGCCTCCAGTTCTTC
>TRBJ2-3|NA|TRBV5-4|TRBD2
CASSSGLAGVDTQYF
TGTGCCAGCAGCTCCGGACTAGCGGGAGTGGATACGCAGTATTTT
>TRBJ1-5|few|TRBV30|NA
CAWSEGSNQPQHF
TGTGCCTGGAGTGAGGGGAGCAATCAGCCCCAGCATTTT
>TRBJ2-7|NA|TRBV2|NA
CASGTQIYEQYF
TGTGCCAGCGGGACACAAATCTACGAGCAGTACTTC
>TRBJ2-1|NA|TRBV11-2|NA
CASSLGLLTNEQFF
TGTGCCAGCAGCTTAGGGTTACTCACCAATGAGCAGTTCTTC
>TRBJ2-5|few|TRBV5-1|NA
CASSLQETQYF
TGCGCCAGCAGCTTACAAGAGACCCAGTACTTC
>TRBJ2-7|few|TRBV4-3|TRBD2
CASSQTTSGAYEQYF
TGCGCCAGCAGCCAAACGACTAGCGGGGCCTACGAGCAGTACTTC
>TRBJ2-7|NA|TRBV7-2|TRBD1
CASSLLDLQGPYEQYF
TGTGCCAGCAGCTTATTGGATTTACAGGGGCCCTACGAGCAGTACTTC
>TRBJ2-7|NA|TRBV5-4|TRBD1
CASSLIGTGYEQYF
TGTGCCAGCAGCTTGATTGGGACAGGGTACGAGCAGTACTTC
>TRBJ2-3|few|TRBV10-3|TRBD2
CATGGLAGGPDTQYF
TGTGCCACGGGAGGACTAGCGGGAGGCCCAGATACGCAGTATTTT
>TRBJ2-1|NA|TRBV7-7|TRBD2
CASSRGLAVEQFF
TGTGCCAGCAGCAGGGGACTAGCTGTTGAGCAGTTCTTC
>TRBJ2-3|few|TRBV5-1|TRBD2
CASSFTSGSTDTQYF
TGCGCCAGCAGCTTTACTAGCGGTTCCACAGATACGCAGTATTTT
>TRBJ2-3|NA|TRBV7-6|TRBD1
CASSLNTGVPTDTQYF
TGTGCCAGCAGCTTAAACACAGGGGTCCCCACAGATACGCAGTATTTT
>TRBJ2-1|few|TRBV6-5|TRBD1
CASINRGNEQFF
TGTGCCAGCATCAACAGGGGTAATGAGCAGTTCTTC
>TRBJ2-3|once|TRBV6-6|NA
CASSGPADTQYF
TGTGCCAGCAGTGGCCCGGCAGATACGCAGTATTTT
>TRBJ2-7|few|TRBV10-3|NA
CAISVVTWEQYF
TGTGCCATCAGTGTCGTCACCTGGGAGCAGTACTTC
>TRBJ1-2|many|TRBV5-6|NA
CASSPWVTGIGGYTF
TGTGCCAGCAGCCCCTGGGTTACAGGGATCGGTGGCTACACCTTC
>TRBJ2-6|NA|TRBV10-3|NA
CAISEVGVSGANVLTF
TGTGCCATCAGTGAGGTGGGGGTCTCTGGGGCCAACGTCCTGACTTTC
>TRBJ2-7|NA|TRBV14|TRBD1
CASSQLTGTEQYF
TGTGCCAGCAGCCAACTGACAGGGACCGAGCAGTACTTC
>TRBJ2-1|NA|TRBV7-2|TRBD1
CASSYSGGEQFF
TGTGCCAGCAGCTATTCAGGGGGCGAGCAGTTCTTC
>TRBJ1-5|few|TRBV5-1|NA
CASSLDQYQPQHF
TGCGCCAGCAGCTTGGATCAGTATCAGCCCCAGCATTTT
>TRBJ1-1|few|TRBV29-1|NA
CSVVTGSSTEAFF
TGCAGCGTTGTCACAGGGTCGAGCACTGAAGCTTTCTTT
>TRBJ2-7|NA|TRBV25-1|TRBD1
CASTGTGAGEQYF
TGTGCCAGCACTGGGACAGGGGCCGGGGAGCAGTACTTC
>TRBJ2-7|NA|TRBV18|NA
CATAPNAAYEQYF
TGTGCCACCGCACCTAATGCGGCCTACGAGCAGTACTTC
>TRBJ1-3|NA|TRBV7-9|TRBD1
CASSPGQPGNTIYF
TGTGCCAGCAGCCCGGGACAGCCTGGAAACACCATATATTTT
>TRBJ2-5|NA|TRBV28|TRBD1
CASSWGTGTAEETQYF
TGTGCCAGCAGTTGGGGAACCGGGACAGCCGAAGAGACCCAGTACTTC